Listed here is a single T cell receptor beta chain. Its antigen is unidentified. Rearranged V-D-J TRB sequences were amplified with a mixed TRB-A/B primer pool. TCRdb re-analysed the multiplex PCR reads in MiXCR, keeping a single row per CDR3 protein. The table records 1,500 to 2,000 distinct CDR3 sequences, around 28% of them present only once. The data belong to a study of T cell repertoires in aging, cancer and after chemotherapy. For the study at large: Donor ages fell into six groups from 30 or younger up to 70 or older.

TCR beta rearrangements were amplified from peripheral blood genomic DNA. Study-level results: Rebound thymic output was suggested by rising median generation probability during chemotherapy in each cancer cohort.

V was clipped by 4 bases and J by 4 bases; unmatched bases: 3. Germline loops: CDR1 DFQATT, CDR2 SNEGSKA (reference sequence). The CDR3 covers 15 residues. The sample consisted of blood. The V call is TRBV20-1, the J call TRBJ2-1; 14 nucleotides line up with TRBD2. The source is a human donor with a solid tumor. In nucleotides, the CDR3 is TGCAGTGCTACATGGACTAGCGGGAGGTACAATGAGCAGTTCTTC. As protein: CSATWTSGRYNEQFF.